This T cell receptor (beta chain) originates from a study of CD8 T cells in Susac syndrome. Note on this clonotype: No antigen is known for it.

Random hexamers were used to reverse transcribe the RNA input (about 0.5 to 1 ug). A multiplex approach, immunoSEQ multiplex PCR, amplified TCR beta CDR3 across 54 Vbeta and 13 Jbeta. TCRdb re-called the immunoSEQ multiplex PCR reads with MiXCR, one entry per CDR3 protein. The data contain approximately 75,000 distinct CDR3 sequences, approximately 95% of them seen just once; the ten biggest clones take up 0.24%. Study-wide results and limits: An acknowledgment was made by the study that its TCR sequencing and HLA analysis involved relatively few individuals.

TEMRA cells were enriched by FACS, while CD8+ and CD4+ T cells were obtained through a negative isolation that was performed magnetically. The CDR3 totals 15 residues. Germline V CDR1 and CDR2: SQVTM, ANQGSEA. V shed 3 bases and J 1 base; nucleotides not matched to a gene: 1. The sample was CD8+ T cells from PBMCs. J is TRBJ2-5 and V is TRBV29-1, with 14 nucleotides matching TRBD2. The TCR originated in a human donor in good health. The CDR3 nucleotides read TGCAGCGTTGAGGGACTAGCGGGGGCCCAAGAGACCCAGTACTTC. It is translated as CSVEGLAGAQETQYF.